The 20 T cell receptor beta chains presented below share a single source sample, sequenced in a study of vaccination and CD4 T cells after COVID-19 (dated by TCRdb to between 2021 and 2024). For these TCRs, the target antigens are not known. What this sample's treatment or condition label stands for: approximately 9-day PBMC culture with coronavirus spike peptide pools or control peptides (ViraFEST assay). Library method: PCR. Sequencing used an Illumina iSeq 100. At the Johns Hopkins FTIC core, DNA from the cultured CD4+ T cells underwent TCR sequencing with the Oncomine TCR Beta short-read assay. TCRdb reworked the public reads: Q25 trimming with fastp, MiXCR clone assembly, productive beta chains retained. Identical CDR3 proteins give one entry, which carries the most common genes and DNA. The sample yields approximately 20,000 distinct CDR3 sequences; approximately 38% were counted once. Of the sample, over 4% falls within the top ten clones.

Here the sequenced sample was CD4+ T cells from blood, cultured in vitro, taken before SARS-CoV-2 vaccination. These receptor sequences come from a human donor who had recovered from COVID-19.

Only a few counts were recorded for this clonotype. The rearrangement uses TRBV6-1 and TRBJ2-2; 9 positions agree with TRBD1. The germline V gene encodes CDR1 MNHNS and CDR2 SASEGT. J lost 3 bases, V lost 6 bases, and 2 bases had no gene match. The CDR3 totals 14 residues. In DNA form, the CDR3 reads TGTGCCAGCAGGGGACAGGGCGACACCGGGGAGCTGTTTTTT. Its protein product is CASRGQGDTGELFF.

This clonotype was counted a few times. The chain uses TRBV7-2 and TRBJ2-5; 8 bases fit TRBD2. CDR3 length equals 16 residues. Germline assignment: CDR1 SGHTA and CDR2 FQGNSA. With 0 bases clipped from V and 4 bases from J, the junction kept 7 bases outside the gene matches. The DNA for the CDR3 is TGTGCCAGCAGCTTAGCGGGTCGGGGGGGCTCAGAGACCCAGTACTTC. Translating it yields CASSLAGRGGSETQYF. Full variable domain (remainder filled in from reference TRBV7-2 and TRBJ2-5): GAGVSQSPSNKVTEKGKDVELRCDPISGHTALYWYRQSLGQGLEFLIYFQGNSAPDKSGLPSDRFSAERTGGSVSTLTIQRTQQEDSAVYLCASSLAGRGGSETQYFGPGTRLLVL.

The rearrangement joins TRBV20-1 to TRBJ2-5; 9 positions agree with TRBD1. Trimming at V came to 0 bases and at J to 7 bases, leaving 6 bases not matched to a gene. The CDR3 sequence is 14 residues long. Looked up from germline, CDR1 is DFQATT and CDR2 is SNEGSKA (reference sequence). CDR3 nucleotides: TGCAGTGCTAGAGAAGGGACAGGGTATGGGACCCAGTACTTC. Protein sequence: CSAREGTGYGTQYF.

The V call is TRBV27, the J call TRBJ1-2; D perhaps matches TRBD1 (6 bases). The CDR3 has 12 residues. V gave up 5 bases and J gave up 9 bases, with 13 bases separating them. The V gene's germline CDR1 is MNHEY and CDR2 SMNVEV (reference sequence). The CDR3 DNA reads TGTGCCAGCAGTACATCCAGGGGTAGCTACACCTTC. It yields the protein CASSTSRGSYTF.

The chain is built from TRBV12-3 or TRBV12-4 and TRBJ2-2; D possibly matches TRBD1 or TRBD2 (5 bases each). The CDR3 covers 16 residues. V lost 1 base and J lost 0, with 9 bases in between. The CDR3 sequence: CASSLDGAANTGELFF. DNA of the CDR3: TGTGCCAGCAGTTTAGACGGGGCAGCGAACACCGGGGAGCTGTTTTTT.

J is TRBJ1-5 and V is TRBV2; tentative D call: TRBD1 (5 bases). CDR1 is SNHLY, CDR2 FYNNEI, per germline. The CDR3 is 14 residues long. Between the trimmed V and J ends, which lost 6 bases and 3 bases, there was a span of 12 bases. The CDR3 nucleotides are TGTGCCAGCAGCGGGGACCGGGACAATCAGCCCCAGCATTTT. Amino acids: CASSGDRDNQPQHF.

The V and J genes are TRBV10-3 and TRBJ1-2; 9 positions match TRBD1. This CDR3 contains 15 residues. Germline loops: CDR1 ENHRY, CDR2 SYGVKD. The V segment lost 3 bases and the J segment 8 bases; nucleotides outside the gene matches: 10. The DNA of the CDR3 is TGTGCCATCAGTGATCTGACAGGGGGACGGGAAGGCTACACCTTC. Protein product: CAISDLTGGREGYTF.

This chain joins TRBV7-2 and TRBJ2-3, with TRBD2 matching 13 bases. Germline V gene sequence: CDR1 SGHTA, CDR2 FQGNSA. V lost 4 bases to trimming and J lost 3 bases; unmatched junction nucleotides: 4. The CDR3 covers 16 residues. Here the CDR3 reads CASSSTSGGRTDTQYF. In DNA form, the CDR3 reads TGTGCCAGCAGCTCGACTAGCGGGGGGCGGACAGATACGCAGTATTTT.

This chain joins TRBV11-3 and TRBJ1-1; TRBD1 aligns across 9 bases. Germline CDR1 SGHNT, CDR2 YENEEA. The CDR3 covers 14 residues. J lost 3 bases, V lost 5 bases, and 4 bases had no gene match. CDR3 protein: CASSGGTGYTEAFF. The CDR3 nucleotides read TGTGCCAGCAGCGGGGGGACAGGGTACACTGAAGCTTTCTTT.

This rearrangement joins TRBV4-1 to TRBJ1-2; D remains ambiguous. V was cut by 1 base and J by 5 bases, with 8 bases left in between. CDR1 is MGHRA, CDR2 YSYEKL, per germline. There are 13 residues in the CDR3. The chain's CDR3 is CASSQGAGYGYTF. DNA for the CDR3: TGCGCCAGCAGCCAAGGTGCCGGGTATGGCTACACCTTC.

V is TRBV6-1 and J is TRBJ1-5, with a weak D call TRBD1 (5 bases). Trimming cost V 5 bases and J 0 bases, with 11 bases left between them. CDR1 MNHNS and CDR2 SASEGT come from the germline V gene. The CDR3 loop spans 15 amino acids. The CDR3 here is CASSRDVYSNQPQHF. CDR3 bases: TGTGCCAGCAGTCGGGACGTTTATAGCAATCAGCCCCAGCATTTT.

The V gene is TRBV27, the J gene TRBJ2-3; D not resolved. CDR1 and CDR2 from the germline V gene are MNHEY and SMNVEV (reference sequence). V was pared by 5 bases and J by 4 bases, with 19 bases between. The CDR3 extends over 16 amino acids. CDR3 loop: CASSLRAENPPDTQYF. DNA for the CDR3: TGTGCCAGCAGTCTCCGGGCCGAAAACCCCCCAGATACGCAGTATTTT.

V is TRBV7-6 and J is TRBJ2-1; D unclear. CDR1 is SGHVS and CDR2 is FNYEAQ in the germline V gene. There are 13 residues in the CDR3. V lost 3 bases, J lost 5 bases, and 8 bases lay in between. The DNA for the CDR3 is TGTGCCAGCAGCTTTAGGCGGAACAATGAGCAGTTCTTC. Its translation: CASSFRRNNEQFF.

There are a few counts of this clonotype. The rearrangement links TRBV6-1 to TRBJ2-1, with D hard to call. CDR1 and CDR2 from the germline V gene are MNHNS and SASEGT. V was clipped by 0 bases and J by 6 bases, with 9 bases between them. This CDR3 region has 14 residues. The CDR3 DNA is TGTGCCAGCAGTGAAGCGCGAGTGTCCAATGAGCAGTTCTTC. Translated: CASSEARVSNEQFF.

This chain links TRBV7-8 with TRBJ2-1; no firm D call. V was shortened by 1 base and J by 8 bases, with 9 bases between the two germline ends. Germline V gives CDR1 SGHVS, CDR2 FQNEAQ. The CDR3 loop spans 13 amino acids. DNA of the CDR3: TGTGCCAGCAGCTTAGGTATGGGCGATGAGCAGTTCTTC. Its translation: CASSLGMGDEQFF.

The chain employs TRBV4-2 and TRBJ1-6; no reliable D call. V was pared by 0 bases and J by 0 bases, with 9 bases between. Germline V gene data show CDR1 as LGHNA and CDR2 as YNFKEQ. CDR3 size: 17 residues. CDR3 in amino acids: CASSQELASSYNSPLHF. The CDR3 coding sequence is TGTGCCAGCAGCCAAGAACTGGCTAGCTCCTATAATTCACCCCTCCACTTT.

This rearrangement joins TRBV19 to TRBJ2-3; D unresolved. Germline CDR1 reads LNHDA; CDR2 reads SQIVND (reference sequence). V lost 5 bases and J lost 0, with 12 bases in between. This CDR3 is 15 amino acids long. Here the CDR3 reads CASSARAASTDTQYF. CDR3 DNA: TGTGCCAGTAGTGCCCGGGCGGCTAGCACAGATACGCAGTATTTT. Supplemented by reference TRBV19 and TRBJ2-3, the full variable domain reads DGGITQSPKYLFRKEGQNVTLSCEQNLNHDAMYWYRQDPGQGLRLIYYSQIVNDFQKGDIAEGYSVSREKKESFPLTVTSAQKNPTAFYLCASSARAASTDTQYFGPGTRLTVL.

The chain couples TRBV28 to TRBJ2-7; 9 bases are a match to TRBD2. The germline gives CDR1 MDHEN, CDR2 SYDVKM. V shed 10 bases, J shed 5 bases, and the junction held 12 bases outside the gene matches. This CDR3 contains 14 residues. CDR3 in amino acids: CATTDLAGAHEQYF. DNA of the CDR3: TGTGCCACGACCGACTTAGCGGGAGCCCACGAGCAGTACTTC.

The CDR3 protein is CASSHRAGGPGRNEQFF. The CDR3 nucleotides read TGTGCCAGCAGCCATAGGGCGGGAGGGCCGGGGCGAAATGAGCAGTTCTTC. The V and J genes are TRBV14 and TRBJ2-1; 9 bases align to TRBD2. The germline CDR1 and CDR2 sequences are SGHDN and FVKESK. The CDR3 spans 17 residues. The junction had 13 bases not matched to a gene; V was cut back by 3 bases and J by 7 bases.

CDR3: CASSLSGNSNQPQHF. The CDR3 DNA reads TGTGCCAGCAGCTTGTCAGGGAATAGCAATCAGCCCCAGCATTTT. V is TRBV5-5 and J is TRBJ1-5, with D possibly matching TRBD1 (5 bases). The CDR3 contains 15 residues. Deletions cut 1 base from V and 0 bases from J, with 8 bases between. Germline CDR1 SGHKS, CDR2 YYEKEE (reference sequence). The full variable domain, completed using reference TRBV5-5 and TRBJ1-5, is DAGVTQSPTHLIKTRGQQVTLRCSPISGHKSVSWYQQVLGQGPQFIFQYYEKEERGRGNFPDRFSARQFPNYSSELNVNALLLGDSALYLCASSLSGNSNQPQHFGDGTRLSIL.